These 10 T cell receptor beta chains came from one sample sequenced in a study of OX40 agonist ivuxolimab in advanced cancers. Receptors were amplified or captured by the immunoSEQ multiplex PCR assay. The table comes from immuneACCESS by way of TCRdb, which keeps in-frame sequences with V and J called. Part of the clones is missing from these tables; in studies checked, under half for an unresolved V gene and the rest for unknown reasons. The sample table lists some 86,000 clones, about 95% of them with a count of one. The ten largest clones capture 8.5% to 10% of the sample. The sequencing here drew on CD4+ or CD8+ T cells sorted from blood, taken in a trial of the OX40 agonist ivuxolimab. The origin of the receptors is an adult with an advanced solid tumor such as melanoma, head and neck, liver or kidney cancer.

J is TRBJ2-1 and V is TRBV6-5; TRBD2 matches at 8 bases. CDR3 length: 12 residues. V gave up 10 bases and J gave up 4 bases; unmatched junction bases: 3. CDR1 MNHEY and CDR2 SVGAGI come from the germline V gene. CDR3 bases: TGTGCCACCCGGGGGGGTTACAATGAGCAGTTCTTC. Translation gives CATRGGYNEQFF.

The rearrangement joins TRBV19 to TRBJ1-6; D not resolved. Germline CDR1 is LNHDA and CDR2 is SQIVND (reference sequence). The V and J ends lost 3 bases and 7 bases respectively, with 16 bases between them. CDR3 length equals 16 residues. The chain's CDR3 is CASSMEGILRNSPLHF. The CDR3 nucleotides are TGTGCCAGTAGTATGGAGGGTATCCTTAGAAATTCACCCCTCCACTTT.

This chain links TRBV28 with TRBJ1-5, with TRBD1 matching 7 bases. Trimming took 6 bases from V and 4 from J; bases not matched to a gene: 6. Germline loops: CDR1 MDHEN, CDR2 SYDVKM. The CDR3 sequence is 14 residues long. CDR3 coding DNA: TGTGCCAGCAGACCCACGACAGGGAATCAGCCCCAGCATTTT. It yields the protein CASRPTTGNQPQHF.

The DNA for the CDR3 is TGTGCCAGCAGTCCCCTTAGCGGGAGCTCCTACAATGAGCAGTTCTTC. Translation gives CASSPLSGSSYNEQFF. J is TRBJ2-1 and V is TRBV28, with 9 bases fitting TRBD2. V trimming: 5 bases; J trimming: 0 bases; junction bases outside the gene matches: 5. The CDR3 contains 16 residues. Germline V gives CDR1 MDHEN, CDR2 SYDVKM.

The chain uses TRBV20-1 and TRBJ2-3; D is uncertain. Germline V lookup: CDR1 DFQATT, CDR2 SNEGSKA (reference sequence). The V end was cut by 6 bases, the J end by 11 bases, with 15 bases between. The CDR3 totals 11 residues. The CDR3 coding sequence is TGCAGTGCCCCCATGGTCTCGCAGCAGTATTTT. Residues: CSAPMVSQQYF.

V and J are TRBV28 and TRBJ2-7, with D possibly matching TRBD2 (7 bases). Germline CDR1 is MDHEN and CDR2 is SYDVKM. V was cut by 4 bases and J by 2 bases, with 21 bases left in between. This CDR3 is 17 amino acids long. In DNA form, the CDR3 reads TGTGCCAGCAGTTCTGCCTGGGGGCGGGGGTTAACCTACGAGCAGTACTTC. It is translated as CASSSAWGRGLTYEQYF.

In its sample, this clone was seen once. The chain links TRBV5-6 to TRBJ2-1; no definite D call. CDR1 is SGHDT, CDR2 YYEEEE, per germline. Deletions cut 3 bases from V and 9 bases from J, with 13 bases between. CDR3 length equals 13 residues. DNA of the CDR3: TGTGCCAGCAGCTCCAGGTCGGCTATTGAGCAGTTCTTC. Protein product: CASSSRSAIEQFF.

The J gene is TRBJ2-1, the V gene TRBV30; D remains unclear. V lost 3 bases and J 6 bases, leaving 12 bases between the germline ends. The CDR3 is 13 residues long. Germline values: CDR1 GTSNPN, CDR2 SVGIG (reference sequence). For the CDR3, the DNA is TGTGCCTGGAGCACAAGCCCATCCAATGAGCAGTTCTTC. Amino acids: CAWSTSPSNEQFF. Filled out from reference TRBV30 and TRBJ2-1, the complete variable domain reads SQTIHQWPATLVQPVGSPLSLECTVEGTSNPNLYWYRQAAGRGLQLLFYSVGIGQISSEVPQNLSASRPQDRQFILSSKKLLLSDSGFYLCAWSTSPSNEQFFGPGTRLTVL.

V usage is TRBV7-6 and J usage is TRBJ1-1; the D is unclear. The CDR3 length is 12 residues. CDR1 is SGHVS, CDR2 FNYEAQ, per germline. Trimming cost V 0 bases and J 5 bases, with 4 bases left between them. The CDR3 loop reads CASSLAGTEAFF. The CDR3 DNA is TGTGCCAGCAGCTTAGCAGGTACTGAAGCTTTCTTT. Combining the CDR3 with reference TRBV7-6 and TRBJ1-1 gives the whole variable domain GAGVSQSPRYKVTKRGQDVALRCDPISGHVSLYWYRQALGQGPEFLTYFNYEAQQDKSGLPNDRFSAERPEGSISTLTIQRTEQRDSAMYRCASSLAGTEAFFGQGTRLTVV.

J is TRBJ2-3 and V is TRBV7-2, with 7 bases matching TRBD2. CDR1 is SGHTA and CDR2 is FQGNSA in the germline V gene. J gave up 2 bases and V 1 base, and 3 bases lay outside the gene matches. The CDR3 sequence is 15 residues long. The CDR3 reads CASSLGGGDTDTQYF. The CDR3 bases are TGTGCCAGCAGCTTAGGCGGGGGAGACACAGATACGCAGTATTTT.